This T cell receptor beta chain was documented in a study of blood T cell repertoires in COVID-19. CDR1 and CDR2 (germline): GTSNPN, SVGIG (reference sequence). Deletions cut 0 bases from V and 1 base from J, with 7 bases between. This CDR3 contains 14 residues. Per the original data handling: Estimated nucleated cell counts came from reference gene primer amplification. The assay was immunoSEQ multiplex PCR, and TCRdb's table has in-frame clones only and misses some. V and J calls and clone size are copied from that table; D and trimming were computed from the DNA. The sample records some 230,000 clones, approximately 84% being singletons.

The sample taken for sequencing was PBMCs or T cells enriched from blood (not recorded which). The gene calls are TRBV30 and TRBJ2-4; a possible D gene is TRBD1 (5 bases). This clonotype originated in a man between 35 and 55 years old who had recovered from COVID-19. CDR3 sequence reads: CAWSVGPAKNIQYF. CDR3 sequence (DNA): TGTGCCTGGAGTGTGGGGCCGGCCAAAAACATTCAGTACTTC.